This T cell receptor beta chain was identified in a study of human T cells and chemical hapten exposure. Study details: Patch tests put 0.01% DPC on the upper back, read at 6 days. Per-sample TCR yield variability stemmed mainly from small pooled library volume differences.

This CDR3 is 15 amino acids long. Trimming took off 0 bases at V and 3 bases at J, with 12 bases between the two ends. The germline V gene has CDR1 LGHNA and CDR2 YSLEER. Time point indicated: patch test 1, 2 weeks after DPC sensitization. As to treatment: therapeutic diphenylcyclopropenone sensitization with weekly scalp DPC. Total RNA came from unfractionated whole blood. Ahead of each patch test application, blood was drawn. Original methodology: Across samples, TCR counts had a median of about 93,000 and ranged from about 20,000 to 750,000. TCRdb reprocessed the RACE reads via MiXCR and lists one record per CDR3 protein. The V and J calls and clone size are TCRdb's, not the authors'. The repertoire includes 30,000 to 40,000 distinct CDR3 sequences, 5.5% to 7.5% of them detected once, and roughly 9% sits in the top ten.

The chain is built from TRBV4-3 and TRBJ2-7, with TRBD2 as a possible D gene (6 bases). The TCR comes from a woman in her 30s with alopecia areata. Some clones in this sample may be carry-over from other donors' samples. Specimen: whole blood, collected in connection with sensitization to the hapten diphenylcyclopropenone (DPC). CDR3 nucleotide sequence: TGCGCCAGCAGCCAAGAAAGGACGGGAGTCTACGAGCAGTACTTC. It translates to CASSQERTGVYEQYF.